This T cell receptor (beta chain) was recorded in a study of T-cell memory formation after mild COVID-19. Broader study findings: Clones contracting across day 15 to 85 had a balanced CD4/CD8 profile; later expanding clones leaned CD4+. Clones which contracted sat mainly in CM and EM if CD4+, and in EMRA if CD8+. Some SARS-CoV-2-responding clones were already detected in memory before infection. Nothing showed for sure that second-wave clones peaking on day 37 were SARS-CoV-2 specific.

This clonotype was seen only a few times. Its antigen remains unknown. In TCRdb, the 5' RACE reads were re-called with MiXCR into one record per CDR3 protein. The sample records 540,000 or so distinct CDR3 sequences, around 21% being singletons. The V end was cut by 5 bases, the J end by 2 bases, with 13 bases between. Germline values: CDR1 SGHVS, CDR2 FQNEAQ. CDR3 length: 14 amino acids. The sequenced sample consisted of PBMCs or a T cell subset sorted from them (not recorded which). This clonotype was obtained from an adult woman who had mild COVID-19 (a few samples of this study predate the infection). Cell type and time point are not known. The chain employs TRBV7-8 and TRBJ2-7; D may be TRBD1 or TRBD2 (5 bases each). The CDR3 protein is CASSPDPGPYEQYF. The DNA of the CDR3 is TGTGCCAGCAGCCCCGACCCGGGACCCTACGAGCAGTACTTC.